This T cell receptor (beta chain) was captured by sequencing in a study of T-cell memory formation after mild COVID-19. Study-wide results and caveats: Researchers found some responding clones in pre-infection memory, a sign that cross-reactive memory joined.

The authors produced TCR alpha and TCR beta cDNA libraries with sample barcodes and UMIs by 5'RACE using constant-segment primers. A single record per CDR3 protein comes from TCRdb applying MiXCR to the 5' RACE reads. The data contain about 470,000 distinct CDR3 sequences, 15% to 20% of them singletons. Germline CDR1 and CDR2: KGHDR and SFDVKD. CDR3 length: 17 amino acids. V was cut by 2 bases and J by 2 bases, with 17 bases left in between. In this sample, this clonotype turned up a few times. Its antigen is still unknown. This sequence originates from an adult woman who had mild COVID-19 (a few samples of this study predate the infection). Cell type and time point are not known. The specimen was PBMCs or a T cell subset sorted from them (not recorded which). This chain uses TRBV24-1 with TRBJ2-5; tentatively, D is TRBD1 (7 bases). CDR3 DNA sequence: TGTGCCACCAGTGATTGGGGGGACAGTAAGACTCAAGAGACCCAGTACTTC. It is translated as CATSDWGDSKTQETQYF.